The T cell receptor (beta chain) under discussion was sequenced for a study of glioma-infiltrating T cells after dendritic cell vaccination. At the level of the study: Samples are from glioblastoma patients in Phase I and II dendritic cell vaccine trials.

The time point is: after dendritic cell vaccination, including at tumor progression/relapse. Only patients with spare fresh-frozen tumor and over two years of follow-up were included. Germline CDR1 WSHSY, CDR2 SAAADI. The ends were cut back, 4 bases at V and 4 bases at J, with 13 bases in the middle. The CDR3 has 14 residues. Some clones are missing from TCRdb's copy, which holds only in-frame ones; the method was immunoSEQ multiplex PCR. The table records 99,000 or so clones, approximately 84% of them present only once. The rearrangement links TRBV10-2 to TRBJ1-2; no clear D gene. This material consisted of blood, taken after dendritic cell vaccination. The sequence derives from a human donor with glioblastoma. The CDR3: CASSGGGQIYGYTF. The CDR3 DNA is TGCGCCAGCAGTGGTGGTGGGCAGATCTATGGCTACACCTTC.